Below are 5 T cell receptor beta chains sequenced from a single sample in a study of chemoradiotherapy in HPV16-positive cancers. Method: immunoSEQ multiplex PCR; TCRdb's copy keeps in-frame clones and lacks some. The sample lists roughly 5,000 clones, roughly four fifths occurring once. This material was acquired from a patient who underwent chemoradiotherapy. The receptors here all came from a human donor with HPV-associated anogenital cancer.

The V gene is TRBV11-3, the J gene TRBJ2-1; possible D gene TRBD1, 6 bases. From germline, CDR1 is SGHNT and CDR2 YENEEA. The CDR3 runs 17 residues. V was shortened by 7 bases and J by 9 bases, with 28 bases between the two germline ends. The CDR3 DNA sequence: TGTGCCAGCATGATAGGGGGAGTCCTCATTCAACGGGGTGAGCAGTTCTTC. This translates into CASMIGGVLIQRGEQFF.

The chain recombines TRBV6-4 with TRBJ2-3, with D perhaps matching TRBD1 (5 bases). The CDR3 contains 16 residues. Germline CDR1 MRHNA, CDR2 SNTAGT. Between the trimmed V and J ends, which lost 4 bases and 0 bases, there was a span of 14 bases. The CDR3 DNA is TGTGCCAGCAGTGCCACAGACAGTAGCAGCACAGATACGCAGTATTTT. Its translation: CASSATDSSSTDTQYF.

The chain has TRBV19 and TRBJ2-3; D remains unclear. The CDR3 has 12 amino acids. In germline, CDR1 is LNHDA, CDR2 SQIVND (reference sequence). V was clipped by 4 bases and J by 3 bases, with 5 bases between them. The CDR3 sequence is CASSTRTDTQYF. CDR3 sequence (DNA): TGTGCCAGTAGTACAAGGACAGATACGCAGTATTTT.

The CDR3 spells CASSERDGVKQFF. CDR3 coding DNA: TGTGCCAGCAGTGAAAGGGACGGGGTTAAGCAGTTCTTC. This chain connects TRBV27 to TRBJ2-1, with D perhaps given as TRBD1 or TRBD2 (5 bases each). In germline, CDR1 is MNHEY, CDR2 SMNVEV (reference sequence). The CDR3 has 13 residues. V lost 5 bases to trimming and J lost 11 bases, with 16 bases between them.

This clone has a single count. The chain couples TRBV7-9 to TRBJ1-6; possible D gene TRBD1, 6 bases. From germline, CDR1 is SEHNR and CDR2 FQNEAQ (reference sequence). The CDR3 is 16 residues long. The V gene lost 0 bases and the J gene lost 10 bases, with 16 bases spanning the gap. The DNA of the CDR3 is TGTGCCAGCAGCTTAGCTGGCGGGGGGGCCGCCTCACCCCTCCACTTT. It encodes CASSLAGGGAASPLHF. The whole variable domain, remainder taken from reference TRBV7-9 and TRBJ1-6, is DTGVSQNPRHKITKRGQNVTFRCDPISEHNRLYWYRQTLGQGPEFLTYFQNEAQLEKSRLLSDRFSAERPKGSFSTLEIQRTEQGDSAMYLCASSLAGGGAASPLHFGNGTRLTVT.